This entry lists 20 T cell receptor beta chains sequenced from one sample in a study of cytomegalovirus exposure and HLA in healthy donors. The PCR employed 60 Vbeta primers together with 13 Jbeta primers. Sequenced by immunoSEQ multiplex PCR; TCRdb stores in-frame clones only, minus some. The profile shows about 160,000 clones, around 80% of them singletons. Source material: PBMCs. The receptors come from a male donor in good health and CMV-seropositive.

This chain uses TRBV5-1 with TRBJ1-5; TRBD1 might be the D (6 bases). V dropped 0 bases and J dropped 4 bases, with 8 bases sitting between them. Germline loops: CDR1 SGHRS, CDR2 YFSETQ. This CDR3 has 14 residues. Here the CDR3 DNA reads TGCGCCAGCAGCTTGGATGGGACAAATCAGCCCCAGCATTTT. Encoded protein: CASSLDGTNQPQHF.

The CDR3 coding sequence is TGCGCCAGCAGCTTGGCTACAGGGGTTAACTACGAGCAGTACTTC. It translates to CASSLATGVNYEQYF. V is TRBV5-1 and J is TRBJ2-7; 7 positions match TRBD1. Trimming cost V 0 bases and J 3 bases; bases outside gene matches: 6. The CDR3 is 15 amino acids. Germline V gene lookup returns CDR1 SGHRS and CDR2 YFSETQ.

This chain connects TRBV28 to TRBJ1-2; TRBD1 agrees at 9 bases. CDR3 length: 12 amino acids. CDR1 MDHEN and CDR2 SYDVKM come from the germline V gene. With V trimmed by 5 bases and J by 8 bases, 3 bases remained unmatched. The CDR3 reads CASSRQGDGYTF. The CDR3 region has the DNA TGTGCCAGCAGTCGACAGGGGGACGGCTACACCTTC.

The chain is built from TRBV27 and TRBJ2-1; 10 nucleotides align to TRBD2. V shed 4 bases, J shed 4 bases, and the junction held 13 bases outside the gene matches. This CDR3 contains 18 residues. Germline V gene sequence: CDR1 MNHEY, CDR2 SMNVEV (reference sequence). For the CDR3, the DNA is TGTGCCAGCAGTTCCCCCGGTAGTAGCGGGAGGACTTACAATGAGCAGTTCTTC. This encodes CASSSPGSSGRTYNEQFF.

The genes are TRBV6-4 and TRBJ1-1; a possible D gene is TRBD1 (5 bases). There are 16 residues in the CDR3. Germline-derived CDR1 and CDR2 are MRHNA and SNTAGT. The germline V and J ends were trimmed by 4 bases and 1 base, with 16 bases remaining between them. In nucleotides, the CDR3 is TGTGCCAGCAGTGGCGGGGGGGACGGATGGAACACTGAAGCTTTCTTT. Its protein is CASSGGGDGWNTEAFF.

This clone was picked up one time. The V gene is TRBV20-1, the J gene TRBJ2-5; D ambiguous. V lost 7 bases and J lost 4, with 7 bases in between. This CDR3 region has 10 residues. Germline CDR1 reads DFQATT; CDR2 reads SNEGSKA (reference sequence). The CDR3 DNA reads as TGCAGTGTCAACGGAGAGACCCAGTACTTC. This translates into CSVNGETQYF.

The CDR3 is CASSQQGAGGQPQHF. Written as DNA, the CDR3 is TGTGCCAGCAGTCAACAGGGCGCAGGGGGCCAGCCCCAGCATTTT. The V and J genes are TRBV27 and TRBJ1-5, with 8 bases lining up with TRBD1. J gave up 7 bases and V 5 bases, and 10 bases lay outside the gene matches. The CDR3 length is 15 residues. The V gene's germline CDR1 is MNHEY and CDR2 SMNVEV (reference sequence).

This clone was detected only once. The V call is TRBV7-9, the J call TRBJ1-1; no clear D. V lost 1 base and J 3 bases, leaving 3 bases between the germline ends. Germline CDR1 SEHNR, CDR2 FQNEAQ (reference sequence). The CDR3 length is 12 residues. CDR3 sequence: CASSLVDTEAFF. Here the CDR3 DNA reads TGTGCCAGCAGCTTAGTCGACACTGAAGCTTTCTTT.

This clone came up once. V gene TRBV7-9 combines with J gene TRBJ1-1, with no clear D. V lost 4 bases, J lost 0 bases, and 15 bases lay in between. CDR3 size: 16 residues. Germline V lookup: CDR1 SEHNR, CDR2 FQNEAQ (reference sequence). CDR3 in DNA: TGTGCCAGCAGCTCGGGAGTTACCCTCATGAACACTGAAGCTTTCTTT. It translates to CASSSGVTLMNTEAFF.

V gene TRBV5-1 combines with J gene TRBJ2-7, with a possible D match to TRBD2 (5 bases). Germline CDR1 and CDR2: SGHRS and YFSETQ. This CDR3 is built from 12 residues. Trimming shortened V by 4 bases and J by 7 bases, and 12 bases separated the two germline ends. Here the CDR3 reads CASSPDSWEQYF. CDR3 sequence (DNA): TGCGCCAGCAGCCCGGACTCCTGGGAGCAGTACTTC.

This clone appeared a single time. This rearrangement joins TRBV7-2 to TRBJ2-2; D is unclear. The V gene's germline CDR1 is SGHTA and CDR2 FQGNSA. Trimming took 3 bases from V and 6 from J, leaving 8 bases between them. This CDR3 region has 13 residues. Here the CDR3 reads CASSFLGSGELFF. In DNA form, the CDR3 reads TGTGCCAGCAGCTTTCTCGGGTCCGGGGAGCTGTTTTTT.

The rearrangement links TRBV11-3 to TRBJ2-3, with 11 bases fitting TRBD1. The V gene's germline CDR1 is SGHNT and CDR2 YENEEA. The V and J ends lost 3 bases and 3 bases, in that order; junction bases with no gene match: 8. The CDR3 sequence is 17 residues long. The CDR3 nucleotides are TGTGCCAGCAGCTTCTCTCTATGGGACAGGGGGACAGATACGCAGTATTTT. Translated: CASSFSLWDRGTDTQYF.

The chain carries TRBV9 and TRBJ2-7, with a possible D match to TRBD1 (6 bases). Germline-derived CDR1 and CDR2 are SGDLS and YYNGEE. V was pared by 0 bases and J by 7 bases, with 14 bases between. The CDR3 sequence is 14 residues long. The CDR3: CASSVGSGHREQYF. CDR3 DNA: TGTGCCAGCAGCGTAGGATCGGGACACCGGGAGCAGTACTTC.

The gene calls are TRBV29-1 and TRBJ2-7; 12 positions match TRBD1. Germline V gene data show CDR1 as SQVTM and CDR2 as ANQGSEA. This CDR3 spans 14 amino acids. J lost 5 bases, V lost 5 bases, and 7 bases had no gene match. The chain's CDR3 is CSVNRGTGGHEQYF. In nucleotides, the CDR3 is TGCAGCGTTAATCGTGGGACAGGGGGCCACGAGCAGTACTTC.

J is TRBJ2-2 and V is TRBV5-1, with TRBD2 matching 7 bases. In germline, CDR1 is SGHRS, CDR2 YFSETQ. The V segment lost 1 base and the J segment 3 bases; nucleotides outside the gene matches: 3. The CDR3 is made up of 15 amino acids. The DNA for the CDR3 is TGCGCCAGCAGCTTGTGGGAGGGCGACACCGGGGAGCTGTTTTTT. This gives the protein CASSLWEGDTGELFF.

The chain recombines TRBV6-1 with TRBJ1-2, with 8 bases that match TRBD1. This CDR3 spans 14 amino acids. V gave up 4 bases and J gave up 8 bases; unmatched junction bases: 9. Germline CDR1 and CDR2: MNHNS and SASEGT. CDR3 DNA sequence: TGTGCCAGCAGTGTAAAAGTGACAGGGGACGGCTACACCTTC. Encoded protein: CASSVKVTGDGYTF.

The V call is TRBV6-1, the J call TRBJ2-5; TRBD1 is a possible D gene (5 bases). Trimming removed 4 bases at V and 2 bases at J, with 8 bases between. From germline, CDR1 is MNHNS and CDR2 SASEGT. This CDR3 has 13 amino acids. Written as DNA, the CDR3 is TGTGCCAGCAGTGGACAGTTACAAGAGACCCAGTACTTC. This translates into CASSGQLQETQYF.

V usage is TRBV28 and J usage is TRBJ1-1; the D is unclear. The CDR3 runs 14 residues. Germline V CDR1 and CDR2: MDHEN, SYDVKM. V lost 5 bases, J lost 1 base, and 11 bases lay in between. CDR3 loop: CASSPSGRNTEAFF. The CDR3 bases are TGTGCCAGCAGTCCAAGCGGACGGAACACTGAAGCTTTCTTT. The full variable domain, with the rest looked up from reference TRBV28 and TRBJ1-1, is DVKVTQSSRYLVKRTGEKVFLECVQDMDHENMFWYRQDPGLGLRLIYFSYDVKMKEKGDIPEGYSVSREKKERFSLILESASTNQTSMYLCASSPSGRNTEAFFGQGTRLTVV.

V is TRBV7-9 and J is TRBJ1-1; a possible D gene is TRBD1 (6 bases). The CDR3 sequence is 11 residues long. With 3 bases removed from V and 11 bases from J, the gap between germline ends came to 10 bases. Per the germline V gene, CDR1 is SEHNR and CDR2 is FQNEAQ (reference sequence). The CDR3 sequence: CASSLRGGAFF. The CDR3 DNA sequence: TGTGCCAGCAGCTTGAGGGGGGGGGCTTTCTTT.

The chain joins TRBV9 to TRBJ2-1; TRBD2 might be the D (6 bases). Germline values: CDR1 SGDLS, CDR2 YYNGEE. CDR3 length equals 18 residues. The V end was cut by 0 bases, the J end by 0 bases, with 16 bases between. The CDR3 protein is CASSVALGRGASYNEQFF. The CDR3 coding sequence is TGTGCCAGCAGCGTAGCTCTGGGGCGGGGAGCCTCCTACAATGAGCAGTTCTTC.